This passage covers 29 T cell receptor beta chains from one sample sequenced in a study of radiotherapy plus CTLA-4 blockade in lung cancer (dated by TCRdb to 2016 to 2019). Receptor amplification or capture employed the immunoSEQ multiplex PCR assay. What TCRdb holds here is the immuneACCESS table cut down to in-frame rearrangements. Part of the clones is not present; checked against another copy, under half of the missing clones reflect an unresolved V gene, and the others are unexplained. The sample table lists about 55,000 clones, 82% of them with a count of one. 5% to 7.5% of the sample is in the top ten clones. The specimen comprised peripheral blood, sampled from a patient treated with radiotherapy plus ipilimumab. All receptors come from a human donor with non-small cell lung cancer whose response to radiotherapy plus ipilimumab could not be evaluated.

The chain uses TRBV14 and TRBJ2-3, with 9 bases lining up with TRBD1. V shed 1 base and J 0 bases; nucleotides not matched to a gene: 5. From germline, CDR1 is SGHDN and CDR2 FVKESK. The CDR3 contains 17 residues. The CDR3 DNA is TGTGCCAGCAGCCAAGGTCCCGGGACAGGGAGCACAGATACGCAGTATTTT. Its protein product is CASSQGPGTGSTDTQYF.

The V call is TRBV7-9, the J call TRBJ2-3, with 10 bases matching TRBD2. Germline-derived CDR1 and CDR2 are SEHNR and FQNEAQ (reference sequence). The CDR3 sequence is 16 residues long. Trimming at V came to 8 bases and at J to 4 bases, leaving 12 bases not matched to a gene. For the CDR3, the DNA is TGTGCCAGCGGAACCCAAGCGGGGGGGCTCTCAGATACGCAGTATTTT. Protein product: CASGTQAGGLSDTQYF.

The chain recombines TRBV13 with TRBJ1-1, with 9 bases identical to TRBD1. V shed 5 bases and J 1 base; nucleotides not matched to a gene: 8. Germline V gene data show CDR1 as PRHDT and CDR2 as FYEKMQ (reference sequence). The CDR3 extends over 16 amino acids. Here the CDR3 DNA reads TGTGCCAGCAGCACCCGAGGACAGGGGAGGAACACTGAAGCTTTCTTT. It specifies CASSTRGQGRNTEAFF. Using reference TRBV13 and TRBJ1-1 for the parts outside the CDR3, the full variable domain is AAGVIQSPRHLIKEKRETATLKCYPIPRHDTVYWYQQGPGQDPQFLISFYEKMQSDKGSIPDRFSAQQFSDYHSELNMSSLELGDSALYFCASSTRGQGRNTEAFFGQGTRLTVV.

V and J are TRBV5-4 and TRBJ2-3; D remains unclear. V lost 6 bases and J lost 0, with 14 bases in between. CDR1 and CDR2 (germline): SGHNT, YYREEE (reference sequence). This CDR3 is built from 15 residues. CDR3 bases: TGTGCCAGCACCAAGTCGACTTCTAGCACAGATACGCAGTATTTT. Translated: CASTKSTSSTDTQYF.

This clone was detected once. The CDR3 region has the DNA TGTGCCAGCAGCGTAGGGCCCGAACAAGAGACCCAGTACTTC. Amino acid sequence: CASSVGPEQETQYF. This rearrangement joins TRBV9 to TRBJ2-5; the D is unclear. The CDR3 extends over 14 amino acids. Germline CDR1 SGDLS, CDR2 YYNGEE. The V end lost 0 bases, the J end lost 2 bases, and 8 bases lay between the germline ends.

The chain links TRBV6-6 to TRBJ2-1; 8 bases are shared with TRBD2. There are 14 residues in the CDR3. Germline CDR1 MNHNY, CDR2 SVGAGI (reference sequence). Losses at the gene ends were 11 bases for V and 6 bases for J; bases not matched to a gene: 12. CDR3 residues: CAPGGVWGFNEQFF. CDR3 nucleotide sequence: TGTGCCCCCGGGGGGGTGTGGGGGTTCAATGAGCAGTTCTTC.

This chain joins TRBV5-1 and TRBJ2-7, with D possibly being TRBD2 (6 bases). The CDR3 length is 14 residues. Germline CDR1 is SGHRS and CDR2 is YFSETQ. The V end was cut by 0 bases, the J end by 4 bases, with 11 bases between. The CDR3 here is CASSLDGGVYEQYF. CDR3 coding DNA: TGCGCCAGCAGCTTGGACGGAGGGGTGTACGAGCAGTACTTC. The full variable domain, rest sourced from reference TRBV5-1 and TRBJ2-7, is KAGVTQTPRYLIKTRGQQVTLSCSPISGHRSVSWYQQTPGQGLQFLFEYFSETQRNKGNFPGRFSGRQFSNSRSEMNVSTLELGDSALYLCASSLDGGVYEQYFGPGTRLTVT.

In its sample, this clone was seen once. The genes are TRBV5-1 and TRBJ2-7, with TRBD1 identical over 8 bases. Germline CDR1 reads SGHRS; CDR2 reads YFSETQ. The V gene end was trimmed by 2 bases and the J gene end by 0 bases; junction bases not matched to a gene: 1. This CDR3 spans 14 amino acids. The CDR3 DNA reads TGCGCCAGCAGCTTTCAGGGGGCCTCCTACGAGCAGTACTTC. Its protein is CASSFQGASYEQYF.

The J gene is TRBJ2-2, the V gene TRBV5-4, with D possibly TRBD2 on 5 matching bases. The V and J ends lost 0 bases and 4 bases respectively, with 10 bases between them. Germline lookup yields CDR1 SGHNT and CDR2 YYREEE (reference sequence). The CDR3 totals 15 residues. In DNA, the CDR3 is TGTGCCAGCAGCTTGGTCGGGGTGGTCACCGGGGAGCTGTTTTTT. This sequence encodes CASSLVGVVTGELFF.

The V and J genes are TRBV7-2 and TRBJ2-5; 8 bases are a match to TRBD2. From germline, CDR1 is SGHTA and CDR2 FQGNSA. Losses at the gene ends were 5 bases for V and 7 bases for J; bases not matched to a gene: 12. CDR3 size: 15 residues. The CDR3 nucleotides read TGTGCCAGCAGCCCCTCCTACGCGAGCGGGGGGACCCAGTACTTC. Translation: CASSPSYASGGTQYF.

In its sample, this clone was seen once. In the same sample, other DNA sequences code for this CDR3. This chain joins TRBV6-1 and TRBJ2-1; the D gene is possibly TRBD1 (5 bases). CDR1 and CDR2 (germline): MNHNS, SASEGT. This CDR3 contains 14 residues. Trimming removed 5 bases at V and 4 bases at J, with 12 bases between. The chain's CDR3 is CASSLPDSYNEQFF. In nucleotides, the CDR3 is TGTGCCAGCAGTCTACCAGACAGTTACAATGAGCAGTTCTTC.

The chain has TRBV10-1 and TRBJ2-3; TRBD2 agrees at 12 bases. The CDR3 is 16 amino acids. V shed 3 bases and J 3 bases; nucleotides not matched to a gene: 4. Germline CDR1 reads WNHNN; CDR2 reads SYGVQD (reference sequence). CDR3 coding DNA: TGCGCCAGCAGTGAAGGACTAGCGGGGAGTACAGATACGCAGTATTTT. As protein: CASSEGLAGSTDTQYF.

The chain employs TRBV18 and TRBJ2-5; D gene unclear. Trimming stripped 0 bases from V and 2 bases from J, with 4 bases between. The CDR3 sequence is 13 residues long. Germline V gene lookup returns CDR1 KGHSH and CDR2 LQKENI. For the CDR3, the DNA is TGTGCCAGCTCACCACCAGCACAAGAGACCCAGTACTTC. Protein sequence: CASSPPAQETQYF.

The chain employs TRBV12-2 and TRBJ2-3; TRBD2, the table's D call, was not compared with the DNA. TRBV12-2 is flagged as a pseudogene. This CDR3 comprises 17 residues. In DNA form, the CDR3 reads TGTGCAAGTCGCACCCGAAACGCGGGGGCGAACACAGATACGCAGTATTTT. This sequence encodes CASRTRNAGANTDTQYF.

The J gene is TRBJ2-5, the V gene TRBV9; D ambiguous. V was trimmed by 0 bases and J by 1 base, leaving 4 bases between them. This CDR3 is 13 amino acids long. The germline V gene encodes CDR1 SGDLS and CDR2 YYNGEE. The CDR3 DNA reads TGTGCCAGCAGCGTAGGAGTCCAAGAGACCCAGTACTTC. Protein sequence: CASSVGVQETQYF.

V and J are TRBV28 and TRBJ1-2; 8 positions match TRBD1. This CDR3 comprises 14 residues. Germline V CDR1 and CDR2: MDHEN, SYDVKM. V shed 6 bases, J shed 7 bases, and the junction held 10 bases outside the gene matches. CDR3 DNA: TGTGCCAGCAGCTCACCAGGGGGCAAAAGTGGCTACACCTTC. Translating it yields CASSSPGGKSGYTF.

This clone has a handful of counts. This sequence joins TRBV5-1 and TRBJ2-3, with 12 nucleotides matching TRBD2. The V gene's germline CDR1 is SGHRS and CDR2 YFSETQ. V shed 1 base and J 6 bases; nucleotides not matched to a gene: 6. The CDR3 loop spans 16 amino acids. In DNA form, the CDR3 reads TGCGCCAGCAGCTTGACGGGACTAGCGGGCAGGGATACGCAGTATTTT. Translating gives CASSLTGLAGRDTQYF.

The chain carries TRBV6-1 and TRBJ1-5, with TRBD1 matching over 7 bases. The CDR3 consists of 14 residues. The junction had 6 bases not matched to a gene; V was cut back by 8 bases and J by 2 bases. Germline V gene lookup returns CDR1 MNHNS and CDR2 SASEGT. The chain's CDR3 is CASGSGTGNQPQHF. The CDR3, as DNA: TGTGCCAGCGGGTCCGGGACAGGCAATCAGCCCCAGCATTTT.

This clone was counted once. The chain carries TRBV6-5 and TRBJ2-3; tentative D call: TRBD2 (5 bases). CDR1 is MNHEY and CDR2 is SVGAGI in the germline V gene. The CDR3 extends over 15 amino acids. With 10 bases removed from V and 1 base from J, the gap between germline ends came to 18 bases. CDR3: CANSPFRTGTDTQYF. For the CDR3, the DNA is TGTGCCAACAGCCCCTTCCGGACTGGCACAGATACGCAGTATTTT.

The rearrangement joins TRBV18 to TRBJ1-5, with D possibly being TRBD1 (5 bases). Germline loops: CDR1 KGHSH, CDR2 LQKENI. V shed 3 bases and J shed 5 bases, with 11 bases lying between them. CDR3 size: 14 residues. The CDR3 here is CASSPGRVDQPQHF. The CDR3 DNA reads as TGTGCCAGCTCACCGGGCAGGGTGGATCAGCCCCAGCATTTT.

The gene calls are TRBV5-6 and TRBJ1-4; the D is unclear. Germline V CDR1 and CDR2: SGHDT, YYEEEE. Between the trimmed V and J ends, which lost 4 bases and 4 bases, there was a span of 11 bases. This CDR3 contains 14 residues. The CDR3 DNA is TGTGCCAGCAGCCGGAGGACCTTTAATGAAAAACTGTTTTTT. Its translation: CASSRRTFNEKLFF. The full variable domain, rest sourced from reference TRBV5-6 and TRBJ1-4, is DAGVTQSPTHLIKTRGQQVTLRCSPKSGHDTVSWYQQALGQGPQFIFQYYEEEERQRGNFPDRFSGHQFPNYSSELNVNALLLGDSALYLCASSRRTFNEKLFFGSGTQLSVL.

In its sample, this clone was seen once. CDR3 bases: TGTGCCAGCACTCTGCAGGGGGCGGGGGGGGGCTACGAGCAGTACTTC. Its protein product is CASTLQGAGGGYEQYF. This chain uses TRBV7-8 with TRBJ2-7, with D perhaps TRBD2 (9 bases). V was trimmed by 7 bases and J by 3 bases, leaving 22 bases between them. From germline, CDR1 is SGHVS and CDR2 FQNEAQ. This CDR3 spans 16 amino acids.

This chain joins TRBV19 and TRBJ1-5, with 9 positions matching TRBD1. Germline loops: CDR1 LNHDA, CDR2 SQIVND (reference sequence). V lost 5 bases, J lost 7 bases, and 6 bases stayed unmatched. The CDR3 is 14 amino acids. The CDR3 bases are TGTGCCAGTAGTTTAAGACAGGGGGGCCAGCCCCAGCATTTT. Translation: CASSLRQGGQPQHF.

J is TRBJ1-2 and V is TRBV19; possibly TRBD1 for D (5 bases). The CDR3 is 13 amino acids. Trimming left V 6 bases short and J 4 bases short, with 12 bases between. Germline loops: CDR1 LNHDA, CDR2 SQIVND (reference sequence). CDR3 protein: CASSPDRVYGYTF. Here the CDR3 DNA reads TGTGCCAGTAGCCCCGACAGAGTCTATGGCTACACCTTC.

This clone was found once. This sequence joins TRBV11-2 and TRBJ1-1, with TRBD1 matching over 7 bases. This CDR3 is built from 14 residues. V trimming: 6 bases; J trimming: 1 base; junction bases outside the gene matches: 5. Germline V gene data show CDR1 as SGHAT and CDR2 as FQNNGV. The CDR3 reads CASSQGGTNTEAFF. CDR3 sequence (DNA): TGTGCCAGCAGTCAAGGGGGCACGAACACTGAAGCTTTCTTT.

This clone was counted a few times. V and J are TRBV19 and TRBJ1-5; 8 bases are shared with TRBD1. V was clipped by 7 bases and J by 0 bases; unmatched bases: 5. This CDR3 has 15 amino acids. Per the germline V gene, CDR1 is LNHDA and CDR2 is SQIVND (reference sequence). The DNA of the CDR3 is TGTGCCAGTACCGCGACAGGGGATAGCAATCAGCCCCAGCATTTT. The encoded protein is CASTATGDSNQPQHF.

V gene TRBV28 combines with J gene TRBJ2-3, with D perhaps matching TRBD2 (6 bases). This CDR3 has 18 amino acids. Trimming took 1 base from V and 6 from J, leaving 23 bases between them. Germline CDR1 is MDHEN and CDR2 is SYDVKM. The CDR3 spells CASSLSLERIPRGDTQYF. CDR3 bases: TGTGCCAGCAGTTTATCACTAGAGAGGATCCCCCGGGGGGATACGCAGTATTTT.

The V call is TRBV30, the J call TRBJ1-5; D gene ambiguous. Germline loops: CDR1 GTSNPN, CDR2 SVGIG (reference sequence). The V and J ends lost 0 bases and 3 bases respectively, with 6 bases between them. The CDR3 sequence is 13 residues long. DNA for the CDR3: TGTGCCTGGAGTGTACACCCCAATCAGCCCCAGCATTTT. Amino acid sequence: CAWSVHPNQPQHF.

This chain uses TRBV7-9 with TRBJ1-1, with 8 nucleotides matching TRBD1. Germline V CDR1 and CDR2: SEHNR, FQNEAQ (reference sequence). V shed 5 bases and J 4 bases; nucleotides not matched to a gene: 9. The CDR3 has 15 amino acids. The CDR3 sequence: CASSAPTGVGTEAFF. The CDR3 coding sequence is TGTGCCAGCAGCGCTCCGACAGGGGTGGGCACTGAAGCTTTCTTT.